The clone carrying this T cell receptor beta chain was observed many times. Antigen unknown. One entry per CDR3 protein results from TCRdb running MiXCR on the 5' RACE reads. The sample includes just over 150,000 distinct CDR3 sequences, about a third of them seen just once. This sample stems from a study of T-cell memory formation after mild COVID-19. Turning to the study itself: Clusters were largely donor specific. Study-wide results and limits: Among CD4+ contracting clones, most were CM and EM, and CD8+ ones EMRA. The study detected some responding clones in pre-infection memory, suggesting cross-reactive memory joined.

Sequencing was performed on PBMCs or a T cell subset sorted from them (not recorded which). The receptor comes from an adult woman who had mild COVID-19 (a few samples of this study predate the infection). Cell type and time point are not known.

CDR3 region: CASSFLNEQFF. The CDR3 DNA follows: TGTGCCAGCAGCTTCCTCAATGAGCAGTTCTTC. The chain has TRBV7-2 and TRBJ2-1; unclear D gene. Trimming took off 3 bases at V and 6 bases at J, with 3 bases between the two ends. CDR1 and CDR2 (germline): SGHTA, FQGNSA. The CDR3 consists of 11 residues. Full variable domain (rest looked up from reference TRBV7-2 and TRBJ2-1): GAGVSQSPSNKVTEKGKDVELRCDPISGHTALYWYRQSLGQGLEFLIYFQGNSAPDKSGLPSDRFSAERTGGSVSTLTIQRTQQEDSAVYLCASSFLNEQFFGPGTRLTVL.